This section outlines one TCR beta chain sequence together with its context. What antigen it recognizes has not been identified. It has no much larger one-base neighbor in the sample; base qualities were not kept. The V end gives up 5 bases and the J end 4 bases, leaving 5 bases in the junction not matched to a gene. As encoded in the germline V gene (reference sequence), CDR1 is SEHNR while CDR2 is FQNEAQ. The CDR3 contains 14 residues, cysteine and phenylalanine counted. Left in the record is the CDR3 DNA by itself, 42 bases read in frame from the first base. To prepare the library, multiplex PCR was applied. The sequencing machine was an Illumina HiSeq 4000. To build TCR beta libraries, CDR3 regions were amplified by Arm-PCR using iRepertoire HTBI primers. PCR products were gel purified before sequencing. The paper's processing steps were these. Gene usage analysis of CDR3 amino acid clonotypes relied on the roughly 58 TRBV and 14 TRBJ segments identified across samples. COPE and FqMerger were used to merge the filtered high-quality paired reads into contigs. BLAST was used to align contigs to IMGT TRBV, TRBD and TRBJ reference genes, with CDR3 defined following IMGT. Highly expanded clones were defined as clonotypes with a frequency above 0.1%. Shannon entropy served as the measure of repertoire diversity, while the Gini coefficient captured V-J evenness. Public clonotypes were defined as clonotypes shared by more than one individual. TCRdb reanalyzed the raw reads on its own, using fastp at Q25 for trimming and MiXCR for clone calling, and kept in-frame beta chains. For every CDR3 protein sequence, its rows merge into one entry that carries the most common genes and DNA. TCRdb's processing, not the authors', yielded these V and J calls. The sample contains hundreds of thousands of distinct CDR3 sequences, about 19% of them found a single time. Jointly, the top ten make up 29% of the sample.

This specimen comes from a study of regulatory T cells in long-lasting Graves disease (dated by TCRdb to the early 2020s). About the full investigation: To count as having persistent Graves' disease, a patient had to have received antithyroid drug treatment for over 5 years with TSH receptor autoantibodies remaining persistently positive. Peripheral blood TCR sequencing and RNA sequencing compared persistent Graves' disease patients with newly diagnosed Graves' disease patients. The study was conducted in China and was registered as a clinical trial. A total of roughly 35 samples underwent TCR sequencing: about 13 from persistent and roughly 20 from newly diagnosed Graves' disease patients. On average, persistent Graves' disease patients in the clinical cohort had been on antithyroid drugs for about 10.3 years. General conclusions and limits of the study: The study examined only peripheral blood because the primary lesion, thyroid tissue, could not be accessed. The authors acknowledged the small sample size as a limitation that may reduce accuracy. A larger number of public clonotypes was shared among persistent patients (around 2,700) than among newly diagnosed patients (over 850). Preferential use of TRBV28, TRBJ1-2 and TRBJ2-5 was observed in persistent disease, whereas TRBV20-1 and TRBJ2-1 were favored in newly diagnosed disease. Compared with newly diagnosed patients, patients with persistent Graves' disease had lower TCR Shannon entropy and fewer highly expanded clones, which suggests clonal expansion. Sequencing and analysis were limited to the TCR beta chain.

The sample's time point label, decoded: persistent/refractory GD, antithyroid drugs over 5 years with positive TRAb. For both TCR sequencing and RNA sequencing, RNA was extracted from PBMCs in TRIzol. Graves' disease was diagnosed according to American Thyroid Association guidelines. Recruitment of patients was carried out at an endocrinology department in Xi'an, China. Each patient gave roughly 8.4 milliliters of peripheral blood, collected in an EDTA anticoagulant tube. Ficoll Paque Plus density gradient separation was used to isolate PBMCs, and no further T cell sorting was performed. An Agilent 2100 Bioanalyzer and agarose gel were used to check RNA quality, and a NanoDrop 2000 was used to measure RNA concentration.

Sequenced here: peripheral blood mononuclear cells (PBMCs), sampled when the disease was refractory, from a patient treated with antithyroid drugs. This sequence was found in a female donor with Graves disease. Recombination connected TRBV7-9 to TRBJ1-3; 7 bases in the middle match TRBD1. The DNA sequence is as follows: TGTGCCAGCAGCCGGGACAGAAGGGGAAACACCATATATTTT. Its protein reads: CASSRDRRGNTIYF.